Following are 13 T cell receptor beta chains from one sample sequenced in a study of CD8+ T cells in alopecia areata. Described treatment: oral pan-JAK inhibitor, 5-10 mg twice daily. After isolation, RNA underwent reverse transcription to generate cDNA as the sequencing template. Sequenced by immunoSEQ multiplex PCR; TCRdb stores in-frame clones only, minus some. The sample lists about 99,000 clones, 86% occurring once. This specimen consisted of CD8+ T cells sorted from blood, obtained between weeks 30 and 35, from a patient treated with tofacitinib. The receptors stem from a human donor with alopecia areata.

This chain joins TRBV5-4 and TRBJ2-6, with unresolved D. V lost 1 base, J lost 4 bases, and 3 bases lay in between. The CDR3 consists of 13 residues. In germline, CDR1 is SGHNT, CDR2 YYREEE (reference sequence). The CDR3 DNA follows: TGTGCCAGCAGCTTGACAGGGGCCAACGTCCTGACTTTC. The encoded protein is CASSLTGANVLTF. Full variable domain (missing parts from reference TRBV5-4 and TRBJ2-6): ETGVTQSPTHLIKTRGQQVTLRCSSQSGHNTVSWYQQALGQGPQFIFQYYREEENGRGNFPPRFSGLQFPNYSSELNVNALELDDSALYLCASSLTGANVLTFGAGSRLTVL.

The CDR3 spells CSVVFQGEQYF. DNA of the CDR3: TGCAGCGTCGTTTTCCAGGGCGAGCAGTACTTC. V and J are TRBV29-1 and TRBJ2-7; tentative D call: TRBD1 (5 bases). This CDR3 is 11 amino acids long. V lost 6 bases and J lost 6, with 12 bases in between. CDR1 and CDR2 (germline): SQVTM, ANQGSEA.

This chain joins TRBV27 and TRBJ2-7; D is tentatively TRBD1 or TRBD2 (5 bases each). The germline V gene has CDR1 MNHEY and CDR2 SMNVEV (reference sequence). Trimming cost V 4 bases and J 3 bases, with 10 bases left between them. The CDR3 totals 13 residues. CDR3 nucleotide sequence: TGTGCCAGCAGTTCCGGGACCGGCTACGAGCAGTACTTC. Its translation: CASSSGTGYEQYF.

The chain recombines TRBV29-1 with TRBJ2-6; D possibly corresponds to TRBD1 (5 bases). Germline values: CDR1 SQVTM, CDR2 ANQGSEA. V shed 5 bases and J shed 0 bases, with 11 bases lying between them. The CDR3 runs to 15 residues. The CDR3 loop reads CSVWGANSGANVLTF. DNA of the CDR3: TGCAGCGTTTGGGGCGCAAACTCTGGGGCCAACGTCCTGACTTTC.

The chain joins TRBV5-1 to TRBJ2-7; either TRBD1 or TRBD2 may supply D (5 bases each). The V gene lost 4 bases and the J gene lost 2 bases, with 13 bases spanning the gap. CDR1 is SGHRS and CDR2 is YFSETQ in the germline V gene. The CDR3 is 14 residues long. The CDR3 region has the DNA TGCGCCAGCAGCAGTGCCGGGGCCACCTACGAGCAGTACTTC. Protein sequence: CASSSAGATYEQYF.

The chain couples TRBV29-1 to TRBJ2-7, with D possibly matching TRBD2 (5 bases). The CDR3 length is 12 residues. Germline V CDR1 and CDR2: SQVTM, ANQGSEA. Trimming removed 4 bases from V and 2 bases from J, with 9 bases in between. CDR3 region: CSVVGDTYEQYF. The CDR3 region has the DNA TGCAGCGTTGTCGGGGATACCTACGAGCAGTACTTC.

V and J are TRBV7-8 and TRBJ2-7, with 11 positions matching TRBD1. This CDR3 has 13 residues. The junction had 2 bases not matched to a gene; V was cut back by 5 bases and J by 5 bases. Germline loops: CDR1 SGHVS, CDR2 FQNEAQ. CDR3 region: CASSPGQGDEQYF. The CDR3 DNA follows: TGTGCCAGCAGCCCGGGACAGGGGGACGAGCAGTACTTC. Full variable domain (outside the CDR3, taken from reference TRBV7-8 and TRBJ2-7): GAGVSQSPRYKVAKRGQDVALRCDPISGHVSLFWYQQALGQGPEFLTYFQNEAQLDKSGLPSDRFFAERPEGSVSTLKIQRTQQEDSAVYLCASSPGQGDEQYFGPGTRLTVT.

The chain uses TRBV28 and TRBJ2-5; D uncertain. The CDR3 length is 12 residues. Germline V gene sequence: CDR1 MDHEN, CDR2 SYDVKM. The V gene lost 8 bases and the J gene lost 0 bases, with 7 bases spanning the gap. CDR3 protein: CASERYQETQYF. The CDR3 coding sequence is TGTGCCAGCGAGAGGTACCAAGAGACCCAGTACTTC. Full variable domain (rest looked up from reference TRBV28 and TRBJ2-5): DVKVTQSSRYLVKRTGEKVFLECVQDMDHENMFWYRQDPGLGLRLIYFSYDVKMKEKGDIPEGYSVSREKKERFSLILESASTNQTSMYLCASERYQETQYFGPGTRLLVL.

J is TRBJ2-7 and V is TRBV5-1, with 9 bases lining up with TRBD1. Germline CDR1 and CDR2: SGHRS and YFSETQ. The CDR3 spans 15 residues. V lost 2 bases to trimming and J lost 5 bases; unmatched junction nucleotides: 8. CDR3 loop: CASSFTGGELDEQYF. In DNA, the CDR3 is TGCGCCAGCAGCTTCACAGGGGGCGAGCTTGACGAGCAGTACTTC.

This rearrangement joins TRBV13 to TRBJ2-7; D is perhaps TRBD1 or TRBD2 (5 bases each). Trimming took off 5 bases at V and 2 bases at J, with 16 bases between the two ends. CDR1 is PRHDT, CDR2 FYEKMQ, per germline (reference sequence). The CDR3 is 15 residues long. The CDR3 here is CASSPSRDGPYEQYF. CDR3 DNA: TGTGCCAGCAGCCCATCCCGGGACGGTCCCTACGAGCAGTACTTC. The full variable domain, in which reference TRBV13 and TRBJ2-7 provide the parts outside the CDR3, is AAGVIQSPRHLIKEKRETATLKCYPIPRHDTVYWYQQGPGQDPQFLISFYEKMQSDKGSIPDRFSAQQFSDYHSELNMSSLELGDSALYFCASSPSRDGPYEQYFGPGTRLTVT.

Only a few counts were recorded for this clone. The chain couples TRBV4-3 to TRBJ2-2; D might be TRBD2 (6 bases). V lost 0 bases, J lost 7 bases, and 9 bases lay in between. The CDR3 covers 14 residues. Germline lookup yields CDR1 LGHNA and CDR2 YSLEER. CDR3 sequence: CASSQDPGSGELFF. CDR3 coding DNA: TGCGCCAGCAGCCAAGATCCCGGGAGCGGGGAGCTGTTTTTT.

This clone appeared a single time. This chain joins TRBV14 and TRBJ2-1, with no clear D. V was shortened by 0 bases and J by 14 bases, with 8 bases between the two germline ends. Germline V CDR1 and CDR2: SGHDN, FVKESK. This CDR3 has 11 amino acids. Written as DNA, the CDR3 is TGTGCCAGCAGCCAAGATTCCCTGGAGTTCTTC. Translated: CASSQDSLEFF.

V and J are TRBV7-9 and TRBJ2-3; no clear D gene. Germline lookup yields CDR1 SEHNR and CDR2 FQNEAQ (reference sequence). The CDR3 contains 14 residues. V shed 3 bases and J shed 2 bases, with 9 bases lying between them. In nucleotides, the CDR3 is TGTGCCAGCAGCTTCCTCGCCAACACAGATACGCAGTATTTT. This encodes CASSFLANTDTQYF.